The 25 T cell receptor beta chains listed next were all sequenced from one sample in a study of immune characterization of retroperitoneal liposarcoma. TCRdb independently ran MiXCR on the PCR reads; one entry per CDR3 protein. The data show roughly 6,600 distinct CDR3 sequences, with around 30% seen just once and around a quarter held by the top ten. Sequenced: tumor tissue. These receptors all stem from a female donor with retroperitoneal liposarcoma.

This clonotype has a count of ten or more. The chain employs TRBV6-1 and TRBJ2-3, with a weak D call TRBD2 (5 bases). Germline-derived CDR1 and CDR2 are MNHNS and SASEGT. V was pared by 4 bases and J by 5 bases, with 13 bases between. CDR3 length equals 14 residues. The CDR3 region has the DNA TGTGCCAGCAGTGTTGAGGGATCCGGAGATACGCAGTATTTT. This gives the protein CASSVEGSGDTQYF.

This clonotype occurred many times. This chain joins TRBV5-1 and TRBJ1-1; the D is unclear. V was shortened by 5 bases and J by 1 base, with 6 bases between the two germline ends. The CDR3 spans 12 residues. Germline V gives CDR1 SGHRS, CDR2 YFSETQ. CDR3 nucleotides: TGCGCCAGCAGACAAGGGAACACTGAAGCTTTCTTT. Protein sequence: CASRQGNTEAFF. Combining the CDR3 with reference TRBV5-1 and TRBJ1-1 gives the whole variable domain KAGVTQTPRYLIKTRGQQVTLSCSPISGHRSVSWYQQTPGQGLQFLFEYFSETQRNKGNFPGRFSGRQFSNSRSEMNVSTLELGDSALYLCASRQGNTEAFFGQGTRLTVV.

The chain is built from TRBV5-4 and TRBJ2-7; no clear D. The CDR3 totals 12 residues. In germline, CDR1 is SGHNT, CDR2 YYREEE (reference sequence). The V gene lost 4 bases and the J gene lost 3 bases, with 8 bases spanning the gap. In nucleotides, the CDR3 is TGTGCCAGCAGCGTGGACCGCTACGAGCAGTACTTC. Its protein product is CASSVDRYEQYF.

Comment on this clonotype: This clone may be a read error of a much larger clone one base away. The J gene is TRBJ2-1, the V gene TRBV5-4, with 7 bases lining up with TRBD1. CDR1 is SGHNT, CDR2 YYREEE, per germline (reference sequence). The CDR3 extends over 13 amino acids. The trim removed 2 bases at V and 10 bases at J, leaving 6 bases unmatched. This CDR3 reads CASSFDRAWEQFF. The CDR3 nucleotides are TGTGCCAGCAGCTTCGACAGGGCGTGGGAGCAGTTCTTC. The full variable domain, in which reference TRBV5-4 and TRBJ2-1 provide the parts outside the CDR3, is ETGVTQSPTHLIKTRGQQVTLRCSSQSGHNTVSWYQQALGQGPQFIFQYYREEENGRGNFPPRFSGLQFPNYSSELNVNALELDDSALYLCASSFDRAWEQFFGPGTRLTVL.

This clonotype is large (0.1 to 1%) by share. The CDR3 protein is CASSLQGADYEQYF. In nucleotides, the CDR3 is TGTGCCAGCAGCCTCCAGGGGGCCGACTACGAGCAGTACTTC. The chain uses TRBV11-3 and TRBJ2-7; 8 bases line up with TRBD1. Germline V CDR1 and CDR2: SGHNT, YENEEA. V shed 5 bases and J 3 bases; nucleotides not matched to a gene: 6. The CDR3 loop spans 14 amino acids.

The V gene is TRBV27, the J gene TRBJ2-6; perhaps TRBD2 as D (5 bases). This CDR3 contains 16 residues. Germline V gives CDR1 MNHEY, CDR2 SMNVEV (reference sequence). Trimming cost V 2 bases and J 0 bases, with 8 bases left between them. The CDR3: CASSLNGLSGANVLTF. The CDR3 bases are TGTGCCAGCAGTTTAAACGGACTCTCTGGGGCCAACGTCCTGACTTTC.

This clonotype was seen a handful of times. The rearrangement links TRBV6-1 to TRBJ1-1; TRBD1 matches at 8 bases. V lost 2 bases and J lost 1; bases outside the gene matches: 3. Germline CDR1 and CDR2: MNHNS and SASEGT. The CDR3 runs to 15 residues. CDR3 in DNA: TGTGCCAGCAGTGAATTGACAGGGGCGAACACTGAAGCTTTCTTT. Its translation is CASSELTGANTEAFF.

This clonotype was observed a handful of times. The CDR3 region is CASSPGQDMNEQFF. The CDR3 bases are TGTGCCAGCAGTCCGGGACAGGACATGAATGAGCAGTTCTTC. V and J are TRBV6-1 and TRBJ2-1; TRBD1 agrees at 8 bases. The V and J ends lost 5 bases and 7 bases, in that order; junction bases with no gene match: 7. The CDR3 length is 14 residues. CDR1 is MNHNS, CDR2 SASEGT, per germline.

This clonotype was seen repeatedly, ten times or more. The V and J genes are TRBV25-1 and TRBJ2-3; the D is unclear. V lost 3 bases to trimming and J lost 0 bases, with 22 bases between them. The CDR3 totals 19 residues. From germline, CDR1 is MGHDK and CDR2 SYGVNS. The CDR3 loop reads CASSEATGGKPYSTDTQYF. The CDR3 DNA reads TGTGCCAGCAGTGAGGCCACTGGCGGCAAACCTTATAGCACAGATACGCAGTATTTT.

The chain combines TRBV6-6 with TRBJ2-1, with 11 bases aligning to TRBD2. The V and J ends lost 5 bases and 9 bases, in that order; junction bases with no gene match: 3. Germline V gene data show CDR1 as MNHNY and CDR2 as SVGAGI (reference sequence). CDR3 length: 13 amino acids. This CDR3 reads CASSALAGGEQFF. CDR3 DNA: TGTGCCAGCAGTGCGCTAGCGGGGGGTGAGCAGTTCTTC.

The V and J genes are TRBV20-1 and TRBJ2-3, with TRBD2 matching 15 bases. The DNA end is more similar to TRBJ2-7, so the J call may be wrong. The germline V gene encodes CDR1 DFQATT and CDR2 SNEGSKA (reference sequence). The CDR3 extends over 16 amino acids. The CDR3 loop reads CSASSGTSGRQYEQYF. The CDR3 DNA follows: TGCAGTGCTTCGAGCGGGACTAGCGGGAGGCAATACGAGCAGTACTTC.

This clonotype has only a few counts. Relative to the germline gene, one junction end is altered; a read error may explain this. V gene TRBV20-1 combines with J gene TRBJ2-1, with 11 bases fitting TRBD2. The CDR3 runs 16 residues. In germline, CDR1 is DFQATT, CDR2 SNEGSKA (reference sequence). CDR3 in DNA: TGCAGTGCCAGAGCAACCGGGACTAGCGGTTACAATGAGCAGTTCTTC. Residues: CSARATGTSGYNEQFF.

This clonotype was seen only a few times. The gene calls are TRBV6-1 and TRBJ2-3; D call uncertain. CDR3 length equals 13 residues. With 8 bases removed from V and 0 bases from J, the gap between germline ends came to 9 bases. CDR1 and CDR2 (germline): MNHNS, SASEGT. CDR3 sequence: CASRETSTDTQYF. CDR3 DNA sequence: TGTGCCAGCCGCGAGACTAGCACAGATACGCAGTATTTT.

Here the CDR3 DNA reads TGTGCCAGCAGCTACAGGGATCAGGAGACCCAGTACTTC. Translating it yields CASSYRDQETQYF. The chain employs TRBV6-6 and TRBJ2-1, with D perhaps matching TRBD1 (6 bases). TRBJ2-5 explains the end of the DNA better; the J call may be wrong. The CDR3 totals 13 residues. Germline lookup yields CDR1 MNHNY and CDR2 SVGAGI (reference sequence).

The CDR3 sequence is CASSLSLSTDTQYF. CDR3 in DNA: TGTGCCAGCAGCCTTAGTTTAAGCACAGATACGCAGTATTTT. The chain combines TRBV11-3 with TRBJ2-3, with D uncertain. This CDR3 has 14 amino acids. The V gene's germline CDR1 is SGHNT and CDR2 YENEEA. Deletions cut 5 bases from V and 0 bases from J, with 9 bases between. Full variable domain (remainder filled in from reference TRBV11-3 and TRBJ2-3): EAGVVQSPRYKIIEKKQPVAFWCNPISGHNTLYWYLQNLGQGPELLIRYENEEAVDDSQLPKDRFSAERLKGVDSTLKIQPAELGDSAVYLCASSLSLSTDTQYFGPGTRLTVL.

This clonotype showed up just a few times. As DNA, the CDR3 is TGTGCCAGCAGTCCCGACAGACACTATGGCTACACCTTC. This sequence encodes CASSPDRHYGYTF. This chain connects TRBV6-5 to TRBJ1-2; D is possibly TRBD1 (5 bases). Germline V lookup: CDR1 MNHEY, CDR2 SVGAGI. The germline V and J ends were trimmed by 5 bases and 3 bases, with 10 bases remaining between them. This CDR3 spans 13 amino acids.

This clonotype rates as large. CDR3 region: CASRGGRQGSVEQYF. Written as DNA, the CDR3 is TGTGCCAGCCGAGGCGGTAGACAGGGATCGGTTGAGCAGTACTTC. V gene TRBV7-8 combines with J gene TRBJ2-1, with 7 bases fitting TRBD1. The DNA end favors TRBJ2-7, so the J call may be wrong. There are 15 residues in the CDR3. The germline CDR1 and CDR2 sequences are SGHVS and FQNEAQ.

As for this clonotype: Relative to the germline gene, one junction end is altered; a read error may explain this. The chain recombines TRBV7-6 with TRBJ2-1, with D possibly matching TRBD2 (5 bases). Matching the DNA end better, TRBJ2-5 makes the J call doubtful. This CDR3 region has 15 residues. Germline CDR1 is SGHVS and CDR2 is FNYEAQ. The CDR3 DNA follows: TGTGCTAGCAGCCAAAGACCGGGGTTCCCGGAGACCCAGTACTTC. Its protein is CASSQRPGFPETQYF.

This rearrangement joins TRBV7-6 to TRBJ2-6; D uncertain. Between the trimmed V and J ends, which lost 1 base and 0 bases, there was a span of 4 bases. The germline V gene has CDR1 SGHVS and CDR2 FNYEAQ. This CDR3 spans 15 amino acids. The DNA for the CDR3 is TGTGCCAGCAGCTTAGAAGGCTCTGGGGCCAACGTCCTGACTTTC. Protein sequence: CASSLEGSGANVLTF. Drawing the rest from reference TRBV7-6 and TRBJ2-6, the complete variable domain is GAGVSQSPRYKVTKRGQDVALRCDPISGHVSLYWYRQALGQGPEFLTYFNYEAQQDKSGLPNDRFSAERPEGSISTLTIQRTEQRDSAMYRCASSLEGSGANVLTFGAGSRLTVL.

This clonotype was observed many times. The chain carries TRBV6-1 and TRBJ2-7; possible D gene TRBD1, 6 bases. Between the trimmed V and J ends, which lost 5 bases and 3 bases, there was a span of 14 bases. The CDR3 is 14 residues long. Germline V CDR1 and CDR2: MNHNS, SASEGT. This CDR3 reads CASSQGYRVYEQYF. In DNA form, the CDR3 reads TGTGCCAGCAGTCAAGGGTACAGGGTCTACGAGCAGTACTTC.

This clonotype is termed medium-sized. The chain uses TRBV7-6 and TRBJ2-3, with unresolved D. Germline CDR1 is SGHVS and CDR2 is FNYEAQ. The V gene lost 3 bases and the J gene lost 0 bases, with 7 bases spanning the gap. The CDR3 has 14 amino acids. The CDR3 coding sequence is TGTGCCAGCAGCTTCTACAGTAGCACAGATACGCAGTATTTT. Translated, it gives CASSFYSSTDTQYF.

About this clonotype itself: One end of the junction varies from germline; a read error may be responsible. The rearrangement links TRBV27 to TRBJ2-5; D gene unclear. Germline V gene sequence: CDR1 MNHEY, CDR2 SMNVEV (reference sequence). The length of the CDR3 is 11 residues. CDR3 in amino acids: CVSSSSYEQYF. The CDR3 nucleotides are TGTGTCAGCAGTTCCTCTTACGAACAGTACTTC.

There are many counts of this clonotype. The chain employs TRBV6-6 and TRBJ2-1; D is possibly TRBD1 or TRBD2 (5 bases each). Germline-derived CDR1 and CDR2 are MNHNY and SVGAGI (reference sequence). CDR3 length equals 15 residues. V dropped 2 bases and J dropped 6 bases, with 14 bases sitting between them. In DNA form, the CDR3 reads TGTGCCAGCAGTTACGTCGGGGCCCTTCGCAATGAGCAGTTCTTC. Protein: CASSYVGALRNEQFF.

This clonotype appeared a single time. This sequence joins TRBV14 and TRBJ2-1; a possible D gene is TRBD1 (6 bases). The assigned J gene may be wrong: the sequence end matches TRBJ2-7 better. Germline-derived CDR1 and CDR2 are SGHDN and FVKESK. CDR3 length: 16 amino acids. The CDR3 here is CASSQRTQGPPYEQYF. The CDR3 DNA reads TGTGCCAGCAGCCAAAGAACCCAGGGGCCCCCCTACGAGCAGTACTTC.

This clonotype was picked up many times. The chain has TRBV6-1 and TRBJ2-1; D possibly corresponds to TRBD1 (7 bases). Germline CDR1 MNHNS, CDR2 SASEGT. The CDR3 loop spans 11 amino acids. Deletions cut 7 bases from V and 13 bases from J, with 14 bases between. The CDR3 spells CASTRGTAQFF. The CDR3 DNA reads as TGTGCCAGCACCCGCGGGACAGCTCAGTTCTTC.